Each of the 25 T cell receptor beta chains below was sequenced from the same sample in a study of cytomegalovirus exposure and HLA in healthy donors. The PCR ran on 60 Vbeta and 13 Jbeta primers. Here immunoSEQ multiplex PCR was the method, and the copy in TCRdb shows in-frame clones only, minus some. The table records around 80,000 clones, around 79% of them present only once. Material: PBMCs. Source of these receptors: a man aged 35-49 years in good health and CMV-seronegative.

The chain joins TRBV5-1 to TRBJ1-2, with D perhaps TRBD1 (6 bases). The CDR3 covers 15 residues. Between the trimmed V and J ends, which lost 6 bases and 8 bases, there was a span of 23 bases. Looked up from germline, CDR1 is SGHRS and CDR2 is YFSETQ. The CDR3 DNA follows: TGCGCCAGCAATGTTGGACCAACAGGGAAAGGAGGCTACACCTTC. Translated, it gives CASNVGPTGKGGYTF.

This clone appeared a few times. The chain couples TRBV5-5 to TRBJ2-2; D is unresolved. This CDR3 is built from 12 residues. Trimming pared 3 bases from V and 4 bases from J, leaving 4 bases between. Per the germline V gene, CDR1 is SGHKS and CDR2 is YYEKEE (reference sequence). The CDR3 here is CASSWSTGELFF. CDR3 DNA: TGTGCCAGCAGCTGGAGCACCGGGGAGCTGTTTTTT.

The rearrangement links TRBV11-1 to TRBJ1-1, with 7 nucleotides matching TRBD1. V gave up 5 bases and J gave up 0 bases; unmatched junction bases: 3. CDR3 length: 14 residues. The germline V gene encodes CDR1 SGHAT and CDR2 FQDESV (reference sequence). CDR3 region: CASSPDRVNTEAFF. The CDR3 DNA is TGTGCCAGCAGCCCCGACAGGGTGAACACTGAAGCTTTCTTT.

The CDR3 protein is CASSTTGDYGYTF. The CDR3 coding sequence is TGCGCCAGCAGCACGACAGGAGACTATGGCTACACCTTC. The chain couples TRBV5-1 to TRBJ1-2, with D tentatively TRBD1 (6 bases). Germline CDR1 and CDR2: SGHRS and YFSETQ. There are 13 residues in the CDR3. V lost 4 bases and J lost 3, with 10 bases in between.

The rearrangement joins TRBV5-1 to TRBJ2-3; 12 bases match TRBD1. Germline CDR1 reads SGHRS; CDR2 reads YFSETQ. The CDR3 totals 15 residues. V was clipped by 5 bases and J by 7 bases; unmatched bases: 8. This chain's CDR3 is CASRGTGGLVNTQYF. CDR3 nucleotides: TGCGCCAGCAGGGGGACAGGGGGCCTAGTGAATACGCAGTATTTT.

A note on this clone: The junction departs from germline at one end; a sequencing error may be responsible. In nucleotides, the CDR3 is TGTGCCAGCAGCTTAGAAGCTGACGAGACTCAGTACTTC. Translated: CASSLEADETQYF. The chain links TRBV11-2 to TRBJ2-5, with D uncertain. CDR3 length: 13 residues. Germline V CDR1 and CDR2: SGHAT, FQNNGV.

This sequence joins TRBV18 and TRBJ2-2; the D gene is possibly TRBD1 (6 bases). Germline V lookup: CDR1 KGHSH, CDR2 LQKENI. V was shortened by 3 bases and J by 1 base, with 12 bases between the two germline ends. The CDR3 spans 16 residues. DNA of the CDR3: TGTGCCAGCTCACCGGTCTTACAGGGGAACACCGGGGAGCTGTTTTTT. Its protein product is CASSPVLQGNTGELFF.

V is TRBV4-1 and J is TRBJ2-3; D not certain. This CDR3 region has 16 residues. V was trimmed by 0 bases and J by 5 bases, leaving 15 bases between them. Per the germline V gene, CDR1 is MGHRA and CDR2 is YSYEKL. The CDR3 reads CASSQEQAPRLDTQYF. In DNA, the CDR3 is TGCGCCAGCAGCCAAGAGCAAGCACCGAGACTAGATACGCAGTATTTT.

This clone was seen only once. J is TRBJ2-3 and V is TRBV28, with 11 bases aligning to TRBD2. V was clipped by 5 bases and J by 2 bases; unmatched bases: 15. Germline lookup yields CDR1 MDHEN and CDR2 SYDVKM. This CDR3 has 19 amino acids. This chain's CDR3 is CASSPTSGRKRGATDTQYF. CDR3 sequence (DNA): TGTGCCAGCAGTCCTACTAGCGGGAGAAAGAGGGGGGCCACAGATACGCAGTATTTT. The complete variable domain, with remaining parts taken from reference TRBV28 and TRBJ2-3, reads DVKVTQSSRYLVKRTGEKVFLECVQDMDHENMFWYRQDPGLGLRLIYFSYDVKMKEKGDIPEGYSVSREKKERFSLILESASTNQTSMYLCASSPTSGRKRGATDTQYFGPGTRLTVL.

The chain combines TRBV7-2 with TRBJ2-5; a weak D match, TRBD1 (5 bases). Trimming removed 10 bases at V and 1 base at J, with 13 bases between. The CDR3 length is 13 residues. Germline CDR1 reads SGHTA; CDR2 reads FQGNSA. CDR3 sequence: CATDSYPQETQYF. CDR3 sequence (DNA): TGTGCCACAGACAGTTACCCCCAAGAGACCCAGTACTTC. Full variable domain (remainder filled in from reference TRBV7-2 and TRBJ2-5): GAGVSQSPSNKVTEKGKDVELRCDPISGHTALYWYRQSLGQGLEFLIYFQGNSAPDKSGLPSDRFSAERTGGSVSTLTIQRTQQEDSAVYLCATDSYPQETQYFGPGTRLLVL.

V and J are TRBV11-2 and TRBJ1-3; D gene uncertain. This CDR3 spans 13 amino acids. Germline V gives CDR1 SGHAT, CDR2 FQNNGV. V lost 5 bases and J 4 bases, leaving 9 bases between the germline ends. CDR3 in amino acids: CASSPNSGNTIYF. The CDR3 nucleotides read TGTGCCAGCAGCCCCAATTCCGGAAACACCATATATTTT.

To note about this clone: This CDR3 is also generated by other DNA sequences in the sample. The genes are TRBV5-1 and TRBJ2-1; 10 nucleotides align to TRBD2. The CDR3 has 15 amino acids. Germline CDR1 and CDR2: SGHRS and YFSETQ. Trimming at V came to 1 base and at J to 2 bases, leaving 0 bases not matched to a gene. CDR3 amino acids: CASSLTSGTYNEQFF. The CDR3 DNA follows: TGCGCCAGCAGCTTGACTAGCGGGACCTACAATGAGCAGTTCTTC.

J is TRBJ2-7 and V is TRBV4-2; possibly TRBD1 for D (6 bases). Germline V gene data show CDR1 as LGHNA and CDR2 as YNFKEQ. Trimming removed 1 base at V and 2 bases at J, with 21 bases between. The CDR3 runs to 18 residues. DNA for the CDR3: TGTGCCAGCAGCCAAGGGCCCCCCACACAAACAGGGACCTACGAGCAGTACTTC. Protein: CASSQGPPTQTGTYEQYF.

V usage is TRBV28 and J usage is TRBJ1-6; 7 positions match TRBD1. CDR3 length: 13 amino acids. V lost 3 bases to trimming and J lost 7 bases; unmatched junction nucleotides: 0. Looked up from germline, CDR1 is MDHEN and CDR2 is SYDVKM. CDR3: CASSLDRNSPLHF. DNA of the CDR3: TGTGCCAGCAGTTTGGACAGGAATTCACCCCTCCACTTT.

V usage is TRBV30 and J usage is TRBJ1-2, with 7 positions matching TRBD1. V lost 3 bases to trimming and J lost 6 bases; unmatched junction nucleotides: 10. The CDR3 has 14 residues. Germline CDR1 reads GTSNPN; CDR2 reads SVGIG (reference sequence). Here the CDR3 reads CAWSSLTGVDGYTF. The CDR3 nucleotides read TGTGCCTGGAGCAGCCTTACAGGGGTGGATGGCTACACCTTC.

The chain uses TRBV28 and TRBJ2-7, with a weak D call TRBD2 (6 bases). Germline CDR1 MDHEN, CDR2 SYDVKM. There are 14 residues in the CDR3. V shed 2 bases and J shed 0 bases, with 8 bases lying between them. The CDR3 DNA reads TGTGCCAGCAGTTTAGGGGGGAGCTCCTACGAGCAGTACTTC. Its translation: CASSLGGSSYEQYF.

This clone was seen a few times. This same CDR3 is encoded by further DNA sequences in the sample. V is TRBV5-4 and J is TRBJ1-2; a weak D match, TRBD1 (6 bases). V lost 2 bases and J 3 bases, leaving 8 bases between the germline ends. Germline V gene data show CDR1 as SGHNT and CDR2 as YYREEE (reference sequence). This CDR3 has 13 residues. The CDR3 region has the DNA TGTGCCAGCAGCTTACAGGGCGACTATGGCTACACCTTC. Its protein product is CASSLQGDYGYTF.

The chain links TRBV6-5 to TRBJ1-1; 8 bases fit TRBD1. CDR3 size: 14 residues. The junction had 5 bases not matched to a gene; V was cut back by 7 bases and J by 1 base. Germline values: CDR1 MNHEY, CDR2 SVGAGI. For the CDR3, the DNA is TGTGCCAGCACCGGGGGACAGGAGAACACTGAAGCTTTCTTT. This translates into CASTGGQENTEAFF.

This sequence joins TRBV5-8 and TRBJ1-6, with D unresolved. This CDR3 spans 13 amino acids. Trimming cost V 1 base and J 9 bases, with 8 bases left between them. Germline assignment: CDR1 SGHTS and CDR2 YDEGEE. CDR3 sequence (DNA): TGTGCCAGCAGCTTGAACGCCGGTTCACCCCTCCACTTT. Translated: CASSLNAGSPLHF.

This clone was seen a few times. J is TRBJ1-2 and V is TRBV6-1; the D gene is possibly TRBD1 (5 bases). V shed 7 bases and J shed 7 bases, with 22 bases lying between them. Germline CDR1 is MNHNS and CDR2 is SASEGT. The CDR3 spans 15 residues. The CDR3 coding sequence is TGTGCCAGCACCCACCGTTGGGGCAGGGAAGGTGGCTACACCTTC. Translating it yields CASTHRWGREGGYTF.

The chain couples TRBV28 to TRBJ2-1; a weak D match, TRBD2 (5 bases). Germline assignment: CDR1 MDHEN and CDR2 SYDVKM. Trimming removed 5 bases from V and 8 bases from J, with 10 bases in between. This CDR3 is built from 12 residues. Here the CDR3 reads CASSTPRDEQFF. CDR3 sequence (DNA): TGTGCCAGCAGTACCCCGAGGGATGAGCAGTTCTTC.

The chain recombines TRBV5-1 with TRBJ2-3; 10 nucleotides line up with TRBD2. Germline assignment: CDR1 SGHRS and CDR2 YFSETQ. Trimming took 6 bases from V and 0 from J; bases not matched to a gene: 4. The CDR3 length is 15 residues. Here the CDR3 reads CASTTSGISTDTQYF. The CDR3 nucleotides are TGCGCCAGCACCACTAGCGGGATTAGCACAGATACGCAGTATTTT.

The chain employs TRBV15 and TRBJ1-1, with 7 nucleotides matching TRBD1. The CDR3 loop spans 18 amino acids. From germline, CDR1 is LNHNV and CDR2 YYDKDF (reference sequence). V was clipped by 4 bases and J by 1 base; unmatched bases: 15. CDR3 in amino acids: CATSTGFGRAGGNTEAFF. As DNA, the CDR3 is TGTGCCACCAGCACGGGCTTTGGAAGGGCAGGGGGGAACACTGAAGCTTTCTTT. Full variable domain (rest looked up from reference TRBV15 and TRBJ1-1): DAMVIQNPRYQVTQFGKPVTLSCSQTLNHNVMYWYQQKSSQAPKLLFHYYDKDFNNEADTPDNFQSRRPNTSFCFLDIRSPGLGDTAMYLCATSTGFGRAGGNTEAFFGQGTRLTVV.

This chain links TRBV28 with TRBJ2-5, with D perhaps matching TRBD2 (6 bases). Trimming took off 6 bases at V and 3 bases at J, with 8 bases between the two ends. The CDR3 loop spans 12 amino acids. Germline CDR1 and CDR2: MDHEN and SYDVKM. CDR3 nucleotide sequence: TGTGCCAGCAGGGGCGGGGAAGAGACCCAGTACTTC. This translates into CASRGGEETQYF.

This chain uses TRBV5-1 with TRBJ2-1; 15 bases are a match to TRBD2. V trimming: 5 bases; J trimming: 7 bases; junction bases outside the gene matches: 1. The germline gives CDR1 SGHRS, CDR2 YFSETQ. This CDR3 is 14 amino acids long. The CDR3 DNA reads TGCGCCAGCAGTGGGACTAGCGGGGGGAATGAGCAGTTCTTC. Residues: CASSGTSGGNEQFF.